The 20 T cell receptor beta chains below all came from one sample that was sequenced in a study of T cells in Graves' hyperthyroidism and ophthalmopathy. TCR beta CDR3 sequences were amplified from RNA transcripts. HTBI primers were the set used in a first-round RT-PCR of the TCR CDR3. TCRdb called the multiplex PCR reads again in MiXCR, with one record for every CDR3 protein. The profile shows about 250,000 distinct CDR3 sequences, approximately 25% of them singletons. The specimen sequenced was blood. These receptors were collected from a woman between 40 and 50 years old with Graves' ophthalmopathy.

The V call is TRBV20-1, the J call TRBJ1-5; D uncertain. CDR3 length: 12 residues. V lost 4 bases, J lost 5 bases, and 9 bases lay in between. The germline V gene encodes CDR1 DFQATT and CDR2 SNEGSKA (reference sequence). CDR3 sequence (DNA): TGCAGTGCTAACCATGCCGATCAGCCCCAGCATTTT. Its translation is CSANHADQPQHF.

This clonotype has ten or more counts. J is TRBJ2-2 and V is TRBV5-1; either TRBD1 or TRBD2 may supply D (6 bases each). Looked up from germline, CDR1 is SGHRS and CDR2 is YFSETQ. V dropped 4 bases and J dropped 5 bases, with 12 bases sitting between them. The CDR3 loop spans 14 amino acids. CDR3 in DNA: TGCGCCAGCAGCCCGGGGGCGGTAACCGGGGAGCTGTTTTTT. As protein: CASSPGAVTGELFF.

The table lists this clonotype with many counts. The CDR3 region has the DNA TGTGCCAGTACAGTCCAGGGGGAAAGCAATCAGCCCCAGCATTTT. This gives the protein CASTVQGESNQPQHF. The chain uses TRBV19 and TRBJ1-5; 7 bases line up with TRBD1. The CDR3 covers 15 residues. Unmatched junction bases numbered 7, after V lost 7 bases and J lost 1 base. Germline V gene sequence: CDR1 LNHDA, CDR2 SQIVND (reference sequence). Supplemented by reference TRBV19 and TRBJ1-5, the full variable domain reads DGGITQSPKYLFRKEGQNVTLSCEQNLNHDAMYWYRQDPGQGLRLIYYSQIVNDFQKGDIAEGYSVSREKKESFPLTVTSAQKNPTAFYLCASTVQGESNQPQHFGDGTRLSIL.

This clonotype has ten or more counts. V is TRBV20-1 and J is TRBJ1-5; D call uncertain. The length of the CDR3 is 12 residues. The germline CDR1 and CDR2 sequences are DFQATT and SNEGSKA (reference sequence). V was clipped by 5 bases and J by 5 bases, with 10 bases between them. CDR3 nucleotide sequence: TGCAGTGCTTATACAGACGATCAGCCCCAGCATTTT. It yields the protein CSAYTDDQPQHF.

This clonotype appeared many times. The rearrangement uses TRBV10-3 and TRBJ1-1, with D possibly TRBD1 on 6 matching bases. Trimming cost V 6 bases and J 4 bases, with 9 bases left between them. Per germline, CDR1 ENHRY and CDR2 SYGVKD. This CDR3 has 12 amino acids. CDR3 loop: CAIRQGGTEAFF. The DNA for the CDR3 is TGTGCCATCAGACAGGGTGGCACTGAAGCTTTCTTT.

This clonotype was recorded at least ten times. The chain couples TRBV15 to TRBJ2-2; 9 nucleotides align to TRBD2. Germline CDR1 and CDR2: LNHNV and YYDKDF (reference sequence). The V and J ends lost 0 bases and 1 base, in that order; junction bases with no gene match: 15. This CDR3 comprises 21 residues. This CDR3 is CATSRDLPKLLAGLNTGELFF. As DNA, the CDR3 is TGTGCCACCAGCAGAGATCTCCCTAAACTACTAGCGGGTCTGAACACCGGGGAGCTGTTTTTT.

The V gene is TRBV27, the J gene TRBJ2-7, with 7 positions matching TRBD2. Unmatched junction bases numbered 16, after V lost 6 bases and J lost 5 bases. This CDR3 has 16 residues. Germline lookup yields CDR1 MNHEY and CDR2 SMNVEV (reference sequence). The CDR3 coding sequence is TGTGCCAGCAGCTCCCTGGGGAGGGGTTTTAGGAACGAGCAGTACTTC. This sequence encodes CASSSLGRGFRNEQYF.

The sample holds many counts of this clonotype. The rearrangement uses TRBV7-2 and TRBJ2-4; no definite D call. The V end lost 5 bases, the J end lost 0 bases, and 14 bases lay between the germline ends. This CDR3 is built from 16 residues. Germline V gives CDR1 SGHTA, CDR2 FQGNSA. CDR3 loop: CASSPGEPLAKNIQYF. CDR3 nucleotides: TGTGCCAGCAGCCCAGGAGAACCACTAGCCAAAAACATTCAGTACTTC. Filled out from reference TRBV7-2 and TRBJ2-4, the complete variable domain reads GAGVSQSPSNKVTEKGKDVELRCDPISGHTALYWYRQSLGQGLEFLIYFQGNSAPDKSGLPSDRFSAERTGGSVSTLTIQRTQQEDSAVYLCASSPGEPLAKNIQYFGAGTRLSVL.

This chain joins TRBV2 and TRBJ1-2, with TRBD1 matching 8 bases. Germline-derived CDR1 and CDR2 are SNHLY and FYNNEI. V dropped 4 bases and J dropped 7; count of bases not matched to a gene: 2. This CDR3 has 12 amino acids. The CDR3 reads CASSAGGVGYTF. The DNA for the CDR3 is TGTGCCAGCAGTGCAGGGGGCGTTGGCTACACCTTC.

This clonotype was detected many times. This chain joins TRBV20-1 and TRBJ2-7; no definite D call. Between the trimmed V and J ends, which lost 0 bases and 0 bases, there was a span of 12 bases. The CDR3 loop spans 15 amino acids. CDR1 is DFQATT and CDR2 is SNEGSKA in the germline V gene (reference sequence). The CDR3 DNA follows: TGCAGTGCTAGAGATATCACGCCGGGCTCCTACGAGCAGTACTTC. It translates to CSARDITPGSYEQYF.

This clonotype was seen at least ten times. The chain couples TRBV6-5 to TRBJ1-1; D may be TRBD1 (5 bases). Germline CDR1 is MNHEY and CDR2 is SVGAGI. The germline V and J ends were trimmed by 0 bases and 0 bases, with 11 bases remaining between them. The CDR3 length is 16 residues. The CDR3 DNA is TGTGCCAGCAGTTACTCGCAGGGAATCATGAACACTGAAGCTTTCTTT. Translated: CASSYSQGIMNTEAFF.

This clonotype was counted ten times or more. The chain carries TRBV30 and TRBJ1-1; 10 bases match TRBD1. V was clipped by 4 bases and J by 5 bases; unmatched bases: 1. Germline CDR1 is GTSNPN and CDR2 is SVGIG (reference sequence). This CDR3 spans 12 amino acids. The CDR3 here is CAWMGQGTEAFF. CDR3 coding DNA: TGTGCCTGGATGGGACAGGGGACTGAAGCTTTCTTT.

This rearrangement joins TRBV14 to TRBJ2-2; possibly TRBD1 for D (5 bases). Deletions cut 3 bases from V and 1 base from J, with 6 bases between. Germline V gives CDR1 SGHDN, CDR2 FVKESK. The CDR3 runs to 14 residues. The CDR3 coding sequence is TGTGCCAGCAGCCACCAGGGGAACACCGGGGAGCTGTTTTTT. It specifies CASSHQGNTGELFF.

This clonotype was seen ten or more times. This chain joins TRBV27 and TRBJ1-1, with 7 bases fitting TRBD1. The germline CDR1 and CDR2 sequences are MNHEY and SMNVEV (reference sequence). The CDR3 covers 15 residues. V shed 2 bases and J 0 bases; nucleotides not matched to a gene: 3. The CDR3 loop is CASSLLGTVNTEAFF. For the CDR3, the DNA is TGTGCCAGCAGTTTACTCGGGACAGTGAACACTGAAGCTTTCTTT.

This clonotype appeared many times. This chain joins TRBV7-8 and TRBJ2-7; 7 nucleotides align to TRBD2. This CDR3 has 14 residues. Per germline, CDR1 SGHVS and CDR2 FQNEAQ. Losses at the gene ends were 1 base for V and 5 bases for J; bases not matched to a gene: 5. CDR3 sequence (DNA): TGTGCCAGCAGCTTAGTAGCGGGCAGCGACGAGCAGTACTTC. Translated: CASSLVAGSDEQYF.

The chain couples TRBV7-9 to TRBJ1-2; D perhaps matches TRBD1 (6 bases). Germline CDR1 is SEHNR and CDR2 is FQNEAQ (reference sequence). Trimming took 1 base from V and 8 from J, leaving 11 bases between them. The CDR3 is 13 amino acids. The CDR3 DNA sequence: TGTGCCAGCAGCTTAGGGGGGCCGGGAGGCTACACCTTC. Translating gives CASSLGGPGGYTF.

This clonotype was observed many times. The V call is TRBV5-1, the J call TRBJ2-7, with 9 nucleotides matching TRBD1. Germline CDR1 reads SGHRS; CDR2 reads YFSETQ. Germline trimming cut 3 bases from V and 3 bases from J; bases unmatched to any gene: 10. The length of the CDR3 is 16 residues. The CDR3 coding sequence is TGCGCCAGCAGCTACACAGGGGGCGCCTCCATCTACGAGCAGTACTTC. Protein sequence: CASSYTGGASIYEQYF.

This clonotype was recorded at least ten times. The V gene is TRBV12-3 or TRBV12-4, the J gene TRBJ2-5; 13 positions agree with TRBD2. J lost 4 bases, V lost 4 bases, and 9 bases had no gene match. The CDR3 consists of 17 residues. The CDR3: CASSWTSGSWERETQYF. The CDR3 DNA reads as TGTGCCAGCAGTTGGACTAGCGGGAGTTGGGAGAGAGAGACCCAGTACTTC.

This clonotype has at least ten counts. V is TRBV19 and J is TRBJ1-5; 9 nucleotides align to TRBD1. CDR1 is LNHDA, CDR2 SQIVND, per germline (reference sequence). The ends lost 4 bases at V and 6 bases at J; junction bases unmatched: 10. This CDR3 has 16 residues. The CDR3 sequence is CASSTHYRGRGQPQHF. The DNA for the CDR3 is TGTGCCAGTAGTACCCACTACAGGGGGCGCGGTCAGCCCCAGCATTTT.

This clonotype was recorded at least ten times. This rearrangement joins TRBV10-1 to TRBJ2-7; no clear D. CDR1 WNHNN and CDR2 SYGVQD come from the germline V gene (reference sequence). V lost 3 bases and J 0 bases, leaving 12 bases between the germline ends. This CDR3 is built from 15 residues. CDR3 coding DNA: TGCGCCAGCAGTGATTGGGTTCGCGGCTCCTACGAGCAGTACTTC. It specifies CASSDWVRGSYEQYF.